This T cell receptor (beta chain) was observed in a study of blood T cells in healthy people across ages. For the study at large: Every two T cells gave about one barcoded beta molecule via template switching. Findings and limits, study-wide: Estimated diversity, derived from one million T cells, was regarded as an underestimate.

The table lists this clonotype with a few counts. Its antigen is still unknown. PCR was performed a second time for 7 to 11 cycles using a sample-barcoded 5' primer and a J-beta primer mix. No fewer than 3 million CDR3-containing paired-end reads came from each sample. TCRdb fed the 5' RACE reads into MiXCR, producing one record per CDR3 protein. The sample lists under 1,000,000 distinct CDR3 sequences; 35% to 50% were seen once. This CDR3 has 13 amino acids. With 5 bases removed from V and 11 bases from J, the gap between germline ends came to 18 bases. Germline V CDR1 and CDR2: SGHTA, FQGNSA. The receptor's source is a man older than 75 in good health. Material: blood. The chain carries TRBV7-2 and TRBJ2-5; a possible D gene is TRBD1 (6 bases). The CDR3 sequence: CASSVESQGRQYF. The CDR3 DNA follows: TGTGCCAGCAGCGTGGAATCACAGGGCAGGCAGTACTTC.